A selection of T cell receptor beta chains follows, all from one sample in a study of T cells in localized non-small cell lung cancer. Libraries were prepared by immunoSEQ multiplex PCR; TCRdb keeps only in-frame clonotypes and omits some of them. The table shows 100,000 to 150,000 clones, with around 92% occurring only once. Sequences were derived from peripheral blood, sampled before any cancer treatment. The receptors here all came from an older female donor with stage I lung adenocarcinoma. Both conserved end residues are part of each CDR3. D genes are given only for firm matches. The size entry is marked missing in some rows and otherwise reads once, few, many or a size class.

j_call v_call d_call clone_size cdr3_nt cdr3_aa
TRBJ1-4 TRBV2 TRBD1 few TGTGCCAGCAAGGGACAGGGGCCTACTAATGAAAAACTGTTTTTT CASKGQGPTNEKLFF
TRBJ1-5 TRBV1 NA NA TGCACCAGCAGCCAAGACAGGGACAGATATACTAGCAATCAGCCCCAGCATTTT CTSSQDRDRYTSNQPQHF
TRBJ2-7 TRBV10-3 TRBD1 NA TGTGCCATCAGTGTGAACAGGGGGCTCTACGAGCAGTACTTC CAISVNRGLYEQYF
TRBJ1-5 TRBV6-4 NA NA TGTGCCAGCAGTGTGGACAGCCGAAATCAGCCCCAGCATTTT CASSVDSRNQPQHF
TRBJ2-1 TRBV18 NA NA TGTGCCAGCTCCCCGGGGGATAGGGACTACAATGAGCAGTTCTTC CASSPGDRDYNEQFF
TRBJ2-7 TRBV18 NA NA TGTGCCAGCTCACAACTAGCTCACTACGAGCAGTACTTC CASSQLAHYEQYF
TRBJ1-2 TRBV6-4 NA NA TGTGCCAGCAGTGCCCCCAAGAACTATGGCTACACCTTC CASSAPKNYGYTF
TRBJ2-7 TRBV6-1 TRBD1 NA TGTGCCAGCAGTTATGACAGGGGATTATACGAGCAGTACTTC CASSYDRGLYEQYF
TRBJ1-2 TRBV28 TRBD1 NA TGTGCCAGCAGCTCTACAGGGGCTCGTGGCTACACCTTC CASSSTGARGYTF
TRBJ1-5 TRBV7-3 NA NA TGTGCCAGCCAGGGCAATCAGCCCCAGCATTTT CASQGNQPQHF
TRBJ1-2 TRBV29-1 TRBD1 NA TGCAGCGTTGTGGGGACAGATGGCTACACCTTC CSVVGTDGYTF
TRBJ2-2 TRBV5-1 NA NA TGCGCCAGCAGCTTGGATCTGGGGGGTTCGGCCGGGGAGCTGTTTTTT CASSLDLGGSAGELFF
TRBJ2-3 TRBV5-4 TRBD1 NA TGTGCCAGCAGCATGGGACAGGGCACAGATACGCAGTATTTT CASSMGQGTDTQYF
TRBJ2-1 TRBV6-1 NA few TGTGCCAGCGTGGTGAGAGACAGCTACAATGAGCAGTTCTTC CASVVRDSYNEQFF
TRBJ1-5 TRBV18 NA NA TGTGCCAGCTCACCATCTACAGGGAATATAGAGCCCCAGCATTTT CASSPSTGNIEPQHF
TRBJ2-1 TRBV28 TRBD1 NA TGTGCCAGCAGTTTACGTCGGGACAGGGGGTTTGGGAATGAGCAGTTCTTC CASSLRRDRGFGNEQFF
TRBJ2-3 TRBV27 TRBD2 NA TGTGCCAGCAGACCTAGCGGTGGTGCGCAGTATTTT CASRPSGGAQYF
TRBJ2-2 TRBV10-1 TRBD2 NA TGCGCCAGCAGTGAGGGGACTAGCGGGAACACCGGGGAGCTGTTTTTT CASSEGTSGNTGELFF
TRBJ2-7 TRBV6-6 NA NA TGTGCCAGCAGTGCCGTCGGGGTTTCCTACGAGCAGTACTTC CASSAVGVSYEQYF
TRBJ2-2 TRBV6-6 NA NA TGTGCCAGCAGGGGTACGAACACCGGGGAGCTGTTTTTT CASRGTNTGELFF
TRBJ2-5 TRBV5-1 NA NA TGCGCCAGCAGCTTGGTCATCCTTGGGGAGACCCAGTACTTC CASSLVILGETQYF
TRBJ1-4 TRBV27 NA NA TGTGCCAGCAGTTCGTATACTGATCCCTCCCCCGGGACTAATGAAAAACTGTTTTTT CASSSYTDPSPGTNEKLFF
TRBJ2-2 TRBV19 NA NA TGTGCCAGTAGTATAATTGAGGGGCGCCGAACCGGGGAGCTGTTTTTT CASSIIEGRRTGELFF
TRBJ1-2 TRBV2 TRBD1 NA TGTGCCAGCAGTAACTACAGGGGACCCAACTATGGCTACACCTTC CASSNYRGPNYGYTF
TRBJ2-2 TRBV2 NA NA TGTGCCAGCAGCGCCGAGTCAACCGGGGAGCTGTTTTTT CASSAESTGELFF
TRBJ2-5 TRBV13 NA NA TGTGCCAGCAGCAGACCAGGGGTTCAAGAGACCCAGTACTTC CASSRPGVQETQYF
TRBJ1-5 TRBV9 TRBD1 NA TGTGCCAGCAGCGTAGGTGGGACAGGGAATCAGCCCCAGCATTTT CASSVGGTGNQPQHF